This record looks at one T cell receptor (beta chain) sequence and its context. The count of this clone is one. No cognate antigen has been identified for it. Nothing much larger sits one base from this clone, and base qualities are not available. The data originate from a study of cytomegalovirus exposure and HLA in healthy donors (dated by TCRdb to the late 2010s). Regarding the complete study: In an earlier analysis of 587 of the donors, 276 Gb of sequence data and just under 120 million unique TCR beta sequences from 150 million to 200 million T cells were reported. Along with the approximately 620-subject first cohort, a separate validation cohort of more than 90 different subjects was used. Both class I and class II loci were covered by HLA typing, at four-digit resolution. The study combined high-throughput TCR immunosequencing, statistical association of individual TCRs with disease status, and machine learning to predict cytomegalovirus infection status. The genetic ancestry cluster associated with self-reported Caucasian donors included 65% to 90% of the 398 genotyped donors. Genome-wide SNP genotypes for about 65% of the roughly 700 donors were used in a later genetic analysis, which treated that subset as a discovery cohort. Every discovery cohort repertoire had been produced on one sequencing platform. In a later analysis, previously published TCR beta repertoires from more than 500 donors were re-analyzed and high-resolution HLA genotyping was added so that TCR occurrence patterns could be studied. Because of strong linkage in the cohort, roughly five DR-DQ haplotypes were treated as single units for association and clustering. Donor age, sex, ethnicity and CMV serostatus were collected together with the repertoire data. The study was designed to test whether signatures of past pathogen exposure could be identified by cataloging public T cell receptors. The T cell repertoires of 550 to 850 subjects were profiled by immunosequencing and related to cytomegalovirus serostatus. Across some 400 genotyped donors of the cohort, an average of roughly 230,000 unique TCR beta nucleotide sequences per donor were sequenced, and roughly 20% of those sequences were non-productive. Roughly 310 gigabases of sequencing data and 70 million to 85 million unique TCR sequences were included in an early release covering about 620 HLA-typed donors. The number of typed donors differed by locus: about 629-630 for A, B, C, DRB1 and DQB1; 522 for DQA1; approximately 610 for DPA1; and around 490 for DPB1. An earlier analysis of nearly 600 of the donors applied high-throughput TCR beta sequencing to assess whether each TCR beta V gene segment acted as functional or pseudogenic. Rather than using new phenotypic data, the later analysis identified candidate immune exposures from TCR beta sequences and from how often those sequences occurred across donors.

Study-wide conclusions, independent of this receptor: When HLA alleles, especially DR and DQ, strongly co-occurred, attributing TCR associations to individual alleles was difficult. The sequencing pipeline was judged likely to have produced a cluster of highly shared sequence variants as a technical artifact. In a later analysis, most CMV-associated TCR beta chains were found to appear HLA-restricted, with HLA associations seemingly driven largely by CMV exposure. In vitro tests confirmed that a few of the cytomegalovirus-associated TCR beta chains recognize cytomegalovirus antigens. Because HLA typing was unavailable for some donors at each locus, only the typed subset was used in association tests. According to a later genetic analysis, donors in an Asian-associated ancestry cluster had fewer N-insertions in productive TCRs than the approximately 650-donor mean. Several of the top co-occurrence clusters appeared to be linked to parvovirus B19, influenza, CMV and Epstein-Barr virus, according to a later analysis. Because counts were too low, about 15 rarely observed V segments, including chromosome 9 orphons, were left out of the earlier analysis of 587 of the donors. According to a later analysis, TCR association rates differed among HLA loci, with DRB1 alleles showing the most associated TCRs and HLA-C alleles showing the fewest. At a false discovery rate of 0.05, a later analysis linked about 17,000 TCR beta sequences to specific HLA alleles. In a later analysis, HLA-associated TCR beta chains were found to be more clonally expanded and to have lower generation probabilities than equally common non-associated chains. The authors suggested that the approach could potentially be extended to other disease states and immunological phenotypes. Some IMGT-functional V segments, including TRBV6-2 and TRBV6-3, could not be distinguished by the 87-base-pair reads and were therefore excluded. In a later genetic analysis, a missense DCLRE1C variant was associated with V-gene and J-gene trimming of TCR beta chains, and the association was replicated in an independent cohort. While some public TCRs were present in many individuals, most TCR sequences turned up only very rarely across donors. In this cohort, only TCR beta chains were sequenced, and detectable features were limited by the absence of alpha or paired-chain data. Correlated functional status among segregating V segments might reflect linkage disequilibrium, but an unknown experimental factor could not be ruled out. Sequencing depth was assumed to be roughly uniform across donors in the presence/absence analyses, though that assumption may not hold. The only immune exposure information available for the cohort was CMV serostatus. The classifier was reported to diagnose cytomegalovirus status with high specificity and sensitivity in both the original and validation cohorts. A further reported finding was that TCR beta sequences accurately predicted the HLA-A and HLA-B alleles for most subjects in the first cohort. A total of 164 TCR beta chains were listed by the study as associated with cytomegalovirus. In an earlier analysis of approximately 600 of the donors, most TCR beta V segments were observed in productive rearrangements about 90% or about 30% of the time, broadly matching IMGT annotations.

The CDR3 measures 18 amino acids from cysteine to phenylalanine. Left in the record is the CDR3 DNA by itself, 54 bases read in frame from the first base. V and J are trimmed by 4 bases and 0 bases, and the gene matches miss 14 bases of the junction. From a lookup of the germline V gene, CDR1 and CDR2 are SGHRS and YFSETQ. In total, approximately 610 healthy bone marrow donors made up the cohort. Cohort members were all nominally healthy when sampled, although unrecorded immune exposures were likely present. The donor was CMV seronegative and belonged to the group of several hundred seronegative cohort members. A peripheral blood sample was collected from each donor, and TCR beta sequencing was performed on peripheral blood mononuclear cells. The Qiagen DNeasy Blood Extraction Kit was used to extract genomic DNA from the blood cell samples. The protocol used for the library was the immunoSEQ multiplex PCR assay. The multiplex PCR relied on a mix of 60 forward primers for TCR Vbeta segments and 13 reverse primers for TCR Jbeta segments. A multiplex PCR assay on genomic DNA amplified the CDR3 region of rearranged TCR beta genes. Amplified TCR beta libraries were sequenced as 87-base-pair reads on the Illumina HiSeq System. Regarding the original processing steps: Across the roughly 640 repertoires, a later analysis counted about 81 million unique TCR beta chains, 8.5 million to 12 million of which were shared by at least two donors. A nearest-neighbor algorithm error-corrected the raw reads and collapsed the reads into unique sequences, merging closely related sequences to remove PCR and sequencing errors. CDR3 sequences were aligned to IMGT reference sequences to assign V, D and J gene segments. For a sequence to be retained, a match of at least six nucleotides to both a V gene segment and a J gene segment was required. Rearrangements were classified as productive when the CDR3 lacked stop codons and remained in frame with V and J, and all other rearrangements were classified as non-productive. Following IMGT convention, CDR3 was defined as the stretch from the second conserved V-encoded cysteine to the conserved J-encoded phenylalanine. The earlier analysis of about 530 of the donors excluded any sequence lacking an unambiguous match to a single V gene segment. An earlier analysis of over 450 of the donors classified V segments as functional when productive rearrangements were above 56.7% and as segregating when the standard deviation between donors was above 5%. To diagnose cytomegalovirus status from the catalog of TCR beta chain sequences, a statistical classification framework was built. In a later analysis, TCR nucleotide sequences were compared against IMGT/GENE-DB human TR gene sequences so that V and J genes could be assigned. A later analysis assigned CDR3 sequences and most-parsimonious VDJ recombination scenarios with the TCRdist pipeline. A later analysis defined each TCR beta chain by its CDR3 amino acid sequence plus V-gene family, and excluded reads lacking a unique V-gene family. In a later analysis, approximately 590 highly shared, low-generation-probability nucleotide sequences were removed to address suspected cross-contamination and a sequencing artifact. For each public chain, a later analysis derived a clonal expansion index from normalized ranks of inferred template counts within each repertoire. In a later analysis, generation probabilities were computed using a VDJ recombination model fitted to out-of-frame rearrangements, and the results were checked against IGoR. In a later analysis, TCR-TCR, TCR-HLA and TCR-CMV co-occurrence was scored with hypergeometric tests, and a repertoire-size bias correction was applied to TCR pairs. In a later analysis, false discovery rates were estimated by permuting HLA or CMV assignments 20 times. A later analysis grouped co-occurring TCRs with DBSCAN, adding TCRdist sequence similarity when clustering within HLA-allele-positive subsets. Repertoires with fewer than 30,000 or more than 120,000 public chains, plus five repertoires with anomalous nucleotide sharing, were excluded from co-occurrence clustering. Here the immuneACCESS table is served through TCRdb, limited to in-frame sequences with V and J called. Missing clones are a known gap in these copies; in checked studies unresolved V genes cover under half, and the rest lacks a known reason. The D gene and trimming were derived from the DNA, and the V and J assignments and clone size from that table. This sample holds around 190,000 clones; roughly 82% were observed only once. The ten largest clones represent 0.5% to 0.55% of the sample.

Material for sequencing was PBMCs. The TCR sequence derives from a woman between 45 and 60 years old in good health and CMV-seronegative. The sequence is built from TRBV5-1 and TRBJ2-3; 7 bases in the middle match TRBD2. The DNA sequence is TGCGCCAGCAGCCCCGACTATATAGCGGGCCTTAGCACAGATACGCAGTATTTT. It translates as CASSPDYIAGLSTDTQYF.